These 19 T cell receptor beta chains share one sample of origin, sequenced in a study of cytomegalovirus exposure and HLA in healthy donors. Primers: 60 Vbeta forward and 13 Jbeta reverse. Generated by immunoSEQ multiplex PCR, the TCRdb table keeps only in-frame clones and is missing some. Of 170,000 or so clones in the sample, around 80% were seen once. Sequenced input: PBMCs. Receptors originate from a woman aged 40-49 years in good health and CMV-seronegative.

This clone was observed once. The chain links TRBV30 to TRBJ2-3; TRBD2 matches 7 bases. Germline V gives CDR1 GTSNPN, CDR2 SVGIG (reference sequence). J was trimmed by 0 bases and V by 0 bases; bases with no gene match: 3. The CDR3 runs 15 residues. The CDR3 region has the DNA TGTGCCTGGAGTGTACTAGCGCTAAGCACAGATACGCAGTATTTT. It yields the protein CAWSVLALSTDTQYF. The full variable domain, in which reference TRBV30 and TRBJ2-3 provide the parts outside the CDR3, is SQTIHQWPATLVQPVGSPLSLECTVEGTSNPNLYWYRQAAGRGLQLLFYSVGIGQISSEVPQNLSASRPQDRQFILSSKKLLLSDSGFYLCAWSVLALSTDTQYFGPGTRLTVL.

This chain uses TRBV5-1 with TRBJ2-6; D not certain. In germline, CDR1 is SGHRS, CDR2 YFSETQ. The CDR3 length is 18 residues. V lost 0 bases and J lost 0, with 13 bases in between. DNA for the CDR3: TGCGCCAGCAGCTTGGCGGTATCCGGAGACTCTGGGGCCAACGTCCTGACTTTC. Protein: CASSLAVSGDSGANVLTF.

J is TRBJ2-3 and V is TRBV11-3; D remains unclear. The CDR3 covers 14 residues. V shed 7 bases and J shed 0 bases, with 11 bases lying between them. The V gene's germline CDR1 is SGHNT and CDR2 YENEEA. CDR3 sequence reads: CASTRQPSTDTQYF. The CDR3 DNA is TGTGCCAGCACCAGACAACCCAGCACAGATACGCAGTATTTT. The whole variable domain, remainder taken from reference TRBV11-3 and TRBJ2-3, is EAGVVQSPRYKIIEKKQPVAFWCNPISGHNTLYWYLQNLGQGPELLIRYENEEAVDDSQLPKDRFSAERLKGVDSTLKIQPAELGDSAVYLCASTRQPSTDTQYFGPGTRLTVL.

The chain is built from TRBV18 and TRBJ2-2; D is uncertain. Germline-derived CDR1 and CDR2 are KGHSH and LQKENI. V was trimmed by 1 base and J by 3 bases, leaving 12 bases between them. The CDR3 sequence is 16 residues long. DNA for the CDR3: TGTGCCAGCTCACCACTGCCGCGTGGTGACACCGGGGAGCTGTTTTTT. The encoded protein is CASSPLPRGDTGELFF.

CDR3 nucleotide sequence: TGTGCCTGGAGTGTACAGCAAAGCTACGAGCAGTACTTC. The encoded protein is CAWSVQQSYEQYF. This chain uses TRBV30 with TRBJ2-7; D call uncertain. Trimming cost V 0 bases and J 3 bases, with 9 bases left between them. The CDR3 sequence is 13 residues long. The germline V gene has CDR1 GTSNPN and CDR2 SVGIG (reference sequence).

The chain combines TRBV25-1 with TRBJ2-1; 11 bases match TRBD2. The CDR3 runs to 17 residues. CDR1 and CDR2 (germline): MGHDK, SYGVNS. The J segment lost 2 bases and the V segment lost 3 bases, leaving 6 bases of the junction unmatched. The CDR3 region has the DNA TGTGCCAGCAGTGACCCCCTGGGACTAGCGGCCTACAATGAGCAGTTCTTC. Amino acid sequence: CASSDPLGLAAYNEQFF.

The rearrangement joins TRBV29-1 to TRBJ1-3; D possibly corresponds to TRBD1 (5 bases). The CDR3 sequence is 13 residues long. CDR1 and CDR2 (germline): SQVTM, ANQGSEA. The V gene lost 3 bases and the J gene lost 2 bases, with 8 bases spanning the gap. The CDR3 DNA follows: TGCAGCGTTGAGGTCAGGGCTGGAAACACCATATATTTT. Residues: CSVEVRAGNTIYF.

This clone was seen only once. The rearrangement joins TRBV13 to TRBJ2-5; weak D call: TRBD1 (6 bases). The CDR3 is 14 residues long. Germline V gives CDR1 PRHDT, CDR2 FYEKMQ (reference sequence). Trimming removed 5 bases at V and 1 base at J, with 11 bases between. The CDR3 coding sequence is TGTGCCAGCAGCCCGGGACACCTCCAAGAGACCCAGTACTTC. Protein sequence: CASSPGHLQETQYF.

J is TRBJ2-3 and V is TRBV29-1, with 8 bases identical to TRBD2. With V trimmed by 5 bases and J by 6 bases, 16 bases remained unmatched. CDR1 and CDR2 (germline): SQVTM, ANQGSEA. CDR3 length: 16 residues. CDR3 sequence reads: CSVQGKREIGKDTQYF. CDR3 bases: TGCAGCGTTCAGGGAAAGCGGGAGATAGGGAAGGATACGCAGTATTTT.

This clone was recorded only once. The same CDR3 is also encoded by other DNA sequences in this sample. The J gene is TRBJ2-7, the V gene TRBV28; the D is unclear. The CDR3 is made up of 11 amino acids. V was pared by 6 bases and J by 3 bases, with 6 bases between. CDR1 MDHEN and CDR2 SYDVKM come from the germline V gene. In DNA form, the CDR3 reads TGTGCCAGCAGACGAGGCTACGAGCAGTACTTC. It encodes CASRRGYEQYF.

This rearrangement joins TRBV9 to TRBJ2-5; TRBD1 matches at 9 bases. After removal of 4 bases from V and 4 bases from J, the junction contained 2 bases not matched to a gene. The CDR3 runs 13 residues. The germline V gene has CDR1 SGDLS and CDR2 YYNGEE. CDR3 nucleotide sequence: TGTGCCAGCAGCACAGGGGGCGCAGAGACCCAGTACTTC. Residues: CASSTGGAETQYF.

The chain combines TRBV4-2 with TRBJ1-6; possibly TRBD1 for D (6 bases). The CDR3 length is 14 residues. The germline V and J ends were trimmed by 0 bases and 11 bases, with 11 bases remaining between them. Looked up from germline, CDR1 is LGHNA and CDR2 is YNFKEQ. The CDR3 spells CASSQDTGRAPLHF. CDR3 nucleotide sequence: TGTGCCAGCAGCCAAGATACAGGGAGGGCACCCCTCCACTTT.

This clone was detected once. The chain couples TRBV29-1 to TRBJ2-2; 9 bases fit TRBD1. The CDR3 has 14 amino acids. Trimming cost V 6 bases and J 6 bases; bases outside gene matches: 8. CDR1 SQVTM and CDR2 ANQGSEA come from the germline V gene. CDR3 amino acids: CSVGRTGVAGELFF. The CDR3 bases are TGCAGCGTCGGTCGGACAGGGGTAGCCGGGGAGCTGTTTTTT.

The rearrangement links TRBV5-4 to TRBJ2-3; D is ambiguous. This CDR3 is 13 amino acids long. The germline V gene encodes CDR1 SGHNT and CDR2 YYREEE (reference sequence). V gave up 0 bases and J gave up 6 bases, with 8 bases separating them. DNA of the CDR3: TGTGCCAGCAGCTTGGGAGTTTCGGATACGCAGTATTTT. The encoded protein is CASSLGVSDTQYF. Based on the CDR3 plus reference TRBV5-4 and TRBJ2-3, the full variable domain is ETGVTQSPTHLIKTRGQQVTLRCSSQSGHNTVSWYQQALGQGPQFIFQYYREEENGRGNFPPRFSGLQFPNYSSELNVNALELDDSALYLCASSLGVSDTQYFGPGTRLTVL.

The V and J genes are TRBV12-5 and TRBJ2-5; weak D call: TRBD1 (6 bases). The closer fit of TRBJ2-7 to the DNA end suggests the J call may be wrong. The CDR3 has 12 residues. Germline loops: CDR1 LGHNT, CDR2 FRNRAP. CDR3 protein: CASGQGYYEQYF. The CDR3 bases are TGTGCTAGTGGTCAGGGGTACTACGAGCAGTACTTC.

This chain joins TRBV25-1 and TRBJ2-7, with D possibly TRBD2 on 5 matching bases. The CDR3 runs 15 residues. Trimming took off 3 bases at V and 2 bases at J, with 14 bases between the two ends. Germline V gene sequence: CDR1 MGHDK, CDR2 SYGVNS. The CDR3 coding sequence is TGTGCCAGCAGTGACCCAAGCGGAAGCCCCTACGAGCAGTACTTC. Translated, it gives CASSDPSGSPYEQYF.

The chain recombines TRBV18 with TRBJ1-1, with 10 bases lining up with TRBD1. The junction had 7 bases not matched to a gene; V was cut back by 4 bases and J by 2 bases. The CDR3 runs to 16 residues. Germline V CDR1 and CDR2: KGHSH, LQKENI. The CDR3 region has the DNA TGTGCCAGCTCACTCGGACAGGGGGAACTTAACACTGAAGCTTTCTTT. This sequence encodes CASSLGQGELNTEAFF.

The chain combines TRBV27 with TRBJ2-1, with 8 bases that match TRBD1. CDR3 length: 19 amino acids. The V gene's germline CDR1 is MNHEY and CDR2 SMNVEV (reference sequence). V was clipped by 2 bases and J by 0 bases; unmatched bases: 12. CDR3 DNA: TGTGCCAGCAGTTTACGGGCAGGGGGCGGAAAAAGCTCCTACAATGAGCAGTTCTTC. Its translation: CASSLRAGGGKSSYNEQFF.

This CDR3 is CASSLSGIGRTEKLFF. The DNA of the CDR3 is TGTGCCAGCAGTTTATCGGGAATAGGGAGGACCGAAAAACTGTTTTTT. The rearrangement joins TRBV27 to TRBJ1-4; D remains ambiguous. V gave up 0 bases and J gave up 8 bases, with 16 bases separating them. CDR3 length: 16 residues. Germline-derived CDR1 and CDR2 are MNHEY and SMNVEV (reference sequence).